This T cell receptor (beta chain) was sequenced in a study of cytomegalovirus exposure and HLA in healthy donors. On the study more broadly: The same platform used for the approximately 700 first-cohort repertoires was also used for the 100 to 150 validation repertoires, as a later analysis reported. Study observations and caveats: According to a later analysis, TCR clusters from the first cohort tended to co-occur in the roughly 120 validation repertoires.

Turning to this clone: Its specificity is unknown. Other DNA sequences of this sample code for an identical CDR3.

Germline CDR1 and CDR2: MNHNS and SASEGT. V lost 3 bases to trimming and J lost 1 base, with 5 bases between them. The CDR3 has 13 amino acids. Clones were read by immunoSEQ multiplex PCR, and TCRdb kept only the in-frame ones, dropping some. The repertoire has approximately 97,000 clones, approximately 95% of them found once; the top ten carry 1% to 1.4%. This sequence was found in a woman between 25 and 40 years old in good health and CMV-seropositive. The sequenced sample consisted of PBMCs. V is TRBV6-1 and J is TRBJ2-3; a weak D match, TRBD1 (5 bases). CDR3 sequence (DNA): TGTGCCAGCAGTGACAGGGGCACAGATACGCAGTATTTT. It translates to CASSDRGTDTQYF.